This T cell receptor beta chain was identified in a study of cytomegalovirus exposure and HLA in healthy donors. General study points: According to a later analysis, donors in an Asian-associated ancestry cluster reportedly had fewer N-insertions than the 666-donor mean.

With 60 Vbeta and 13 Jbeta primers, the PCR was carried out. Some clones are missing from TCRdb's copy, which holds only in-frame ones; the method was immunoSEQ multiplex PCR. The sample lists roughly 110,000 clones, about three quarters occurring once. In the case of this clone: Its specificity is not known.

This CDR3 contains 15 residues. The ends lost 4 bases at V and 3 bases at J; junction bases unmatched: 6. From germline, CDR1 is MNHEY and CDR2 SMNVEV (reference sequence). The TCR sequence derives from a woman between 45 and 65 years old in good health and CMV-seropositive. The rearrangement joins TRBV27 to TRBJ1-2, with 9 bases matching TRBD1. Sequencing was performed on PBMCs. CDR3 amino acids: CASSYGTGRDYGYTF. CDR3 sequence (DNA): TGTGCCAGCAGTTACGGGACAGGGAGAGACTATGGCTACACCTTC.